This T cell receptor beta chain was recovered during a study of T cell repertoires in cytomegalovirus infection. Study as a whole: Selected CMV epitopes included recently identified HLA-C-restricted ones as well as well-studied HLA-B-restricted ones.

Findings of the study overall: The cumulative frequency of public TCR beta families distinguished individuals who carried CMV together with the relevant HLA.

As regards this clonotype: Its matching antigen is unknown.

MiXCR was run by TCRdb on the reads, yielding one entry per CDR3 protein. This table has about 100,000 distinct CDR3 sequences, 42% appearing once. The V gene lost 5 bases and the J gene lost 6 bases, with 14 bases spanning the gap. This CDR3 has 13 residues. Per germline, CDR1 SGHAT and CDR2 FQNNGV. This specimen consisted of CD8+ T cells from cultured PBMCs, obtained from culture after CMV antigen stimulation. The sequence was collected from a human donor in good health (CMV status not recorded). Some clones in this sample may be carry-over from other donors' samples. The chain links TRBV11-2 to TRBJ2-7, with D unresolved. CDR3 amino acids: CASSLTRVGEQYF. The CDR3 nucleotides read TGTGCCAGCAGCCTGACTCGCGTAGGCGAGCAGTACTTC.